A selection of T cell receptor beta chains follows, all from one sample in a study of blood T cell repertoires in COVID-19. The table came from immunoSEQ multiplex PCR; TCRdb's copy has only in-frame clones and leaves some out. The data show 470,000 or so clones, with 87% seen just once and about 2.1% held by the top ten. The specimen sequenced was PBMCs or T cells enriched from blood (not recorded which). The receptors come from a woman in her late teens or twenties with acute COVID-19. Each CDR3 is given with its conserved first and last residue. A D gene is named only where the DNA matches it firmly.

>NA|TRBJ1-1|16|TRBV6-6
CASSPTQGDGNTEAFF
TGTGCCAGCAGTCCGACTCAGGGCGATGGGAACACTGAAGCTTTCTTT
>NA|TRBJ2-3|15|TRBV10-3
CAISGRGVGTDTQYF
TGTGCCATCAGTGGACGGGGAGTGGGCACAGATACGCAGTATTTT
>NA|TRBJ2-5|15|TRBV7-8
CASSLVGQGRETQYF
TGTGCCAGCAGCTTAGTTGGTCAGGGCCGAGAGACCCAGTACTTC
>TRBD1|TRBJ1-1|14|TRBV6-2/TRBV6-3
CASSYEGAGTEAFF
TGTGCCAGCAGTTACGAGGGGGCAGGGACTGAAGCTTTCTTT
>NA|TRBJ2-6|15|TRBV9
CASSVYYSGANVLTF
TGTGCCAGCAGCGTATATTACTCTGGGGCCAACGTCCTGACTTTC
>TRBD1|TRBJ2-7|16|TRBV27
CASSLVSGTGTYEQYF
TGTGCCAGCAGTTTAGTCTCGGGGACAGGGACCTACGAGCAGTACTTC
>NA|TRBJ1-2|15|TRBV6-5
CASSYAGRGNYGYTF
TGTGCCAGCAGTTACGCAGGGAGGGGAAACTATGGCTACACCTTC
>TRBD2|TRBJ2-1|16|TRBV15
CATSRSSSGRRDEQFF
TGTGCCACCAGCAGATCCTCTAGCGGGAGGAGAGATGAGCAGTTCTTC
>NA|TRBJ2-1|12|TRBV12-3/TRBV12-4
CAIRPGYNEQFF
TGTGCCATTAGACCGGGGTACAATGAGCAGTTCTTC
>NA|TRBJ2-2|17|TRBV15
CATSRVPWTLNTGELFF
TGTGCCACCAGCAGGGTCCCTTGGACACTGAACACCGGGGAGCTGTTTTTT
>NA|TRBJ1-1|14|TRBV11-2
CASPGWRPNTEAFF
TGTGCCAGCCCCGGGTGGCGGCCGAACACTGAAGCTTTCTTT
>NA|TRBJ1-3|15|TRBV7-9
CASSAPGNPGNTIYF
TGTGCCAGCAGCGCACCAGGGAATCCGGGAAACACCATATATTTT
>TRBD1|TRBJ1-6|14|TRBV5-5
CASSQTGAGRALHF
TGTGCCAGCAGCCAGACAGGGGCCGGCAGGGCCCTCCACTTT
>TRBD1|TRBJ1-6|16|TRBV11-2
CASSLGRGQGNSPLHF
TGTGCCAGCAGCTTAGGACGGGGACAGGGGAATTCACCCCTCCACTTT